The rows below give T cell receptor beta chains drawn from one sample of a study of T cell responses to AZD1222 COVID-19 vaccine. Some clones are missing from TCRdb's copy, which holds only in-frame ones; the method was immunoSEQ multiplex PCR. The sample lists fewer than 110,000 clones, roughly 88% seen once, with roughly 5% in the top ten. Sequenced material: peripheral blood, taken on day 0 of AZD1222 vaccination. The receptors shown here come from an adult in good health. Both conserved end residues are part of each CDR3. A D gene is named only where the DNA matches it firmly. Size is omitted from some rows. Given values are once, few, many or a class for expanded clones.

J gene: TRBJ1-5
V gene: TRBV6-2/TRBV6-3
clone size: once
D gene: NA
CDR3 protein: CASSYSSNQPQHF
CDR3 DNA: TGTGCCAGCAGTTACTCCAGCAATCAGCCCCAGCATTTT

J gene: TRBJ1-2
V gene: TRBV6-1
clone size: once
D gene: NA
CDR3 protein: CASSEPGTGLGYGYTF
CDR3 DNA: TGTGCCAGCAGTGAACCGGGGACGGGACTGGGCTATGGCTACACCTTC

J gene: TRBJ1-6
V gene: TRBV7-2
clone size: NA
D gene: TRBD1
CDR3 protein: CASSFRTGIPLNNSPLHF
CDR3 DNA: TGTGCCAGCAGCTTCCGGACAGGAATCCCCTTGAATAATTCACCCCTCCACTTT

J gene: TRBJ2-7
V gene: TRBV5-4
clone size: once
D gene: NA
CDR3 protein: CASSLWGAAEQYF
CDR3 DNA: TGTGCCAGCTCGTTATGGGGGGCCGCCGAGCAGTACTTC

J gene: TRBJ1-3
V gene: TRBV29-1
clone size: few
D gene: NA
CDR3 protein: CSVEGSGNTIYF
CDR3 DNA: TGCAGCGTTGAAGGCTCTGGAAACACCATATATTTT

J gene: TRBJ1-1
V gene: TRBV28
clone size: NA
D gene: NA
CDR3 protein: CASSSSDSEAFF
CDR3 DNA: TGTGCCAGCAGTTCCTCGGACAGCGAAGCTTTCTTT

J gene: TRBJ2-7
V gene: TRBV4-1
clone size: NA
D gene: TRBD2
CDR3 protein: CASSQGSASGGRGYEQYF
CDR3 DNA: TGCGCCAGCAGCCAAGGGTCCGCTAGCGGGGGGAGAGGGTACGAGCAGTACTTC

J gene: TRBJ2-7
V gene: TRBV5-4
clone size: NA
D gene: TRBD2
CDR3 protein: CASSSTQELAGVFEQYF
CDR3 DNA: TGTGCCAGCAGCTCCACGCAGGAACTAGCGGGGGTCTTCGAGCAGTACTTC

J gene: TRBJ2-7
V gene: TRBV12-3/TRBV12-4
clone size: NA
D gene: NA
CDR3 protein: CASRSTGIYEQYF
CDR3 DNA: TGTGCCAGCAGAAGTACAGGGATCTACGAGCAGTACTTC

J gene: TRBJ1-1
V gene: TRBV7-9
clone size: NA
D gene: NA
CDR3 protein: CASSLAQGGNTEAFF
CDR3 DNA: TGTGCCAGCAGCTTAGCGCAAGGGGGGAACACTGAAGCTTTCTTT

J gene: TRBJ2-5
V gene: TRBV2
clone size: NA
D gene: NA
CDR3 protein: CASSEERDTQETQYF
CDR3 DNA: TGTGCCAGCAGTGAAGAGCGGGACACGCAAGAGACCCAGTACTTC

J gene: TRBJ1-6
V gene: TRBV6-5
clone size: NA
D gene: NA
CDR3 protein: CATGDTENSPLHF
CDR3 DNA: TGTGCCACGGGGGACACCGAAAATTCACCCCTCCACTTT

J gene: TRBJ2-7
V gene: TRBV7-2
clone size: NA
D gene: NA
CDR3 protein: CASLQRDSSYEQYF
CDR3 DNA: TGTGCCAGCCTTCAGCGAGACAGTTCCTACGAGCAGTACTTC

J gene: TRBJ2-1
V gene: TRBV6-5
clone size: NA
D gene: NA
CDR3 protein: CASTSVEQGNHEQFF
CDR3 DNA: TGTGCCAGCACCTCAGTCGAACAGGGTAATCATGAGCAGTTCTTC

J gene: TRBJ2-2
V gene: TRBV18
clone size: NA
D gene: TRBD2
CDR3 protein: CASSPSSRTSGELFF
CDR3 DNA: TGTGCCAGCTCACCCTCATCCCGGACTAGCGGGGAGCTGTTTTTT

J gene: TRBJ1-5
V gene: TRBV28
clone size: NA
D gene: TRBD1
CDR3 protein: CASSLRQGAKIEHQPQHF
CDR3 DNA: TGTGCCAGCAGTTTAAGACAGGGGGCGAAGATAGAACATCAGCCCCAGCATTTT

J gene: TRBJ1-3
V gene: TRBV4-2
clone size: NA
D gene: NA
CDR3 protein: CASSQEWSLGNTIYF
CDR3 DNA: TGTGCCAGCAGCCAAGAGTGGAGCCTCGGAAACACCATATATTTT